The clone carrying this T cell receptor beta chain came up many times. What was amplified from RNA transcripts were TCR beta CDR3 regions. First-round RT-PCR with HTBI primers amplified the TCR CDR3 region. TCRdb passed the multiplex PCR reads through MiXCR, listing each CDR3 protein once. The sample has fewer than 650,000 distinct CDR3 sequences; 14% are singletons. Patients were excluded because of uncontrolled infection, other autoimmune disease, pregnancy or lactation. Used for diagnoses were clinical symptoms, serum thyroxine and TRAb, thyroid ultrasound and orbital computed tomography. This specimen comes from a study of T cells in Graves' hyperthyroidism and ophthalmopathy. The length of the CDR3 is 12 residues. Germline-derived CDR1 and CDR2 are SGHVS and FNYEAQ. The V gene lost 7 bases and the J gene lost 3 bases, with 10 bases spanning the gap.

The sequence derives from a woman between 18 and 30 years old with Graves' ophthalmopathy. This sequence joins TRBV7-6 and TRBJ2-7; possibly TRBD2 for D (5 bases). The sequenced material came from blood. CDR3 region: CASKRANYEQYF. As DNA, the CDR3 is TGTGCCAGCAAGAGGGCAAACTACGAGCAGTACTTC. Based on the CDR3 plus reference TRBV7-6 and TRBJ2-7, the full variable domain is GAGVSQSPRYKVTKRGQDVALRCDPISGHVSLYWYRQALGQGPEFLTYFNYEAQQDKSGLPNDRFSAERPEGSISTLTIQRTEQRDSAMYRCASKRANYEQYFGPGTRLTVT.